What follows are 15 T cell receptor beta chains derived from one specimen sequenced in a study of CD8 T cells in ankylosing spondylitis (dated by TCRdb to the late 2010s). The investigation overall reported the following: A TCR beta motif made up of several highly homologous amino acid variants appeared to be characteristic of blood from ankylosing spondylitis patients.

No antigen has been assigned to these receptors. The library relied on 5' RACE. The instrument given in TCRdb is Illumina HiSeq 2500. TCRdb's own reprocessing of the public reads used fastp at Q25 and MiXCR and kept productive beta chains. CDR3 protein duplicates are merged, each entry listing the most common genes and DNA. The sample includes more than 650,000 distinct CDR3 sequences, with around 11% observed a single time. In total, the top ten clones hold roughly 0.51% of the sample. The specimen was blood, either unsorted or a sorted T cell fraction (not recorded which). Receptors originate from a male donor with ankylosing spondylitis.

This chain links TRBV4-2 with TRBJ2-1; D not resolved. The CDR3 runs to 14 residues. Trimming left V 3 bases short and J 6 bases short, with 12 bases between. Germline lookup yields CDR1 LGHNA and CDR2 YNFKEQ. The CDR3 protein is CASSQVLWSNEQFF. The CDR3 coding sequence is TGTGCCAGCAGCCAGGTCCTTTGGAGCAATGAGCAGTTCTTC.

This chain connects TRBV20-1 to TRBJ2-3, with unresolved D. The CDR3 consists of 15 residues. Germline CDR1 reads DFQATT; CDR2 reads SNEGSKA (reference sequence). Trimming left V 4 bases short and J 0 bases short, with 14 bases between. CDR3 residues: CSANPAVPSTDTQYF. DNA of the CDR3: TGCAGTGCTAATCCGGCGGTCCCTAGCACAGATACGCAGTATTTT.

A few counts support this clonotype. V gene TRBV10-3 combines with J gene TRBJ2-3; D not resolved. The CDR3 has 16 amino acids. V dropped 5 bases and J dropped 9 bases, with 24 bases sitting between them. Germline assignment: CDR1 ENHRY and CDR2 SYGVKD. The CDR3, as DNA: TGTGCCATCAGTCCCGTCTCGGGCTCCCTGGGTGACACGCAGTATTTT. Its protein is CAISPVSGSLGDTQYF.

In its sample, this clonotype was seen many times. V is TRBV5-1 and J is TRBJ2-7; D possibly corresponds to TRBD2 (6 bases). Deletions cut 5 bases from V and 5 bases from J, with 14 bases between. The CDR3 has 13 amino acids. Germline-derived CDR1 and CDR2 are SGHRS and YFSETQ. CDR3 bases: TGCGCCAGCAGTTCCGGGGGAGGTGACGAGCAGTACTTC. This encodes CASSSGGGDEQYF.

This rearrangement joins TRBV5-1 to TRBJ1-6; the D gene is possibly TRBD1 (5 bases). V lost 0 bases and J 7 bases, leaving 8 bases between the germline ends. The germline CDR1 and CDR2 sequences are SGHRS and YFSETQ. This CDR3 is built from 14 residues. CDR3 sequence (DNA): TGCGCCAGCAGCTTGGGGCGGACAAATTCACCCCTCCACTTT. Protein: CASSLGRTNSPLHF.

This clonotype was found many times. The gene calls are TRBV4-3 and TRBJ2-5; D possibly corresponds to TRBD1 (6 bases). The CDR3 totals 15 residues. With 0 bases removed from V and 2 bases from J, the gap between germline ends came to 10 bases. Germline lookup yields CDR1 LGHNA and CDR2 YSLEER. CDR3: CASSQDFGQQETQYF. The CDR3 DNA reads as TGCGCCAGCAGCCAAGATTTTGGACAGCAAGAGACCCAGTACTTC.

In DNA, the CDR3 is TGCAGTGCCGATAGACAGGGACTCTACGAGCAGTACTTC. Protein product: CSADRQGLYEQYF. The chain links TRBV20-1 to TRBJ2-7; D may be TRBD1 (7 bases). The CDR3 covers 13 residues. V lost 6 bases to trimming and J lost 3 bases, with 15 bases between them. CDR1 is DFQATT and CDR2 is SNEGSKA in the germline V gene (reference sequence).

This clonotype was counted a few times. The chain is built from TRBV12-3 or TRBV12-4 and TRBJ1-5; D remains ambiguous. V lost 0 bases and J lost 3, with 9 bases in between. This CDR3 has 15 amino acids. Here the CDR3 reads CASSLAYGPNQPQHF. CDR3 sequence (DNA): TGTGCCAGCAGTTTAGCGTACGGACCCAATCAGCCCCAGCATTTT.

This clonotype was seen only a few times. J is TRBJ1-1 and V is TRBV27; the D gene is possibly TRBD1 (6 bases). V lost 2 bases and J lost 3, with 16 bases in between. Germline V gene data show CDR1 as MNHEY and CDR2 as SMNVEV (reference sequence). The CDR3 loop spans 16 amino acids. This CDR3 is CASSLRQGGWDTEAFF. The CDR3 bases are TGTGCCAGCAGTTTACGACAAGGGGGTTGGGACACTGAAGCTTTCTTT.

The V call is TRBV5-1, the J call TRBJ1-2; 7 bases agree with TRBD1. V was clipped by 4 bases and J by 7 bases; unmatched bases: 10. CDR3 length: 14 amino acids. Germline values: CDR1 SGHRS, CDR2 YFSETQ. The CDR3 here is CASSTEQGISGYTF. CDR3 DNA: TGCGCCAGCAGCACTGAACAGGGGATAAGTGGCTACACCTTC.

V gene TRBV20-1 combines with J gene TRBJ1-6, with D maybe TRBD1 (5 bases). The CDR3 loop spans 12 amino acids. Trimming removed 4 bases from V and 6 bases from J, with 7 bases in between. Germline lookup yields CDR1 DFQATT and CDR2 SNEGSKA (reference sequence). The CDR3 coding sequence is TGCAGTGCTACGGGACTTAATTCACCCCTCCACTTT. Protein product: CSATGLNSPLHF.

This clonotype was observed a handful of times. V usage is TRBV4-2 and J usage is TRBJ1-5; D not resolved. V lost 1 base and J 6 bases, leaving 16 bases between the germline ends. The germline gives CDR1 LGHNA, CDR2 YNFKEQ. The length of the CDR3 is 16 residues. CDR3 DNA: TGTGCCAGCAGCCAAGTTCCGACCGTGATGAGTCAGCCCCAGCATTTT. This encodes CASSQVPTVMSQPQHF.

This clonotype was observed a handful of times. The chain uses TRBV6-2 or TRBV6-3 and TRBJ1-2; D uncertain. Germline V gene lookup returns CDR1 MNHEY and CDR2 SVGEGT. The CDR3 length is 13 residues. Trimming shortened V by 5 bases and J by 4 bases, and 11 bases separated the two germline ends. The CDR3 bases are TGTGCCAGCAGTGGCGACGGAGTCTATGGCTACACCTTC. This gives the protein CASSGDGVYGYTF.

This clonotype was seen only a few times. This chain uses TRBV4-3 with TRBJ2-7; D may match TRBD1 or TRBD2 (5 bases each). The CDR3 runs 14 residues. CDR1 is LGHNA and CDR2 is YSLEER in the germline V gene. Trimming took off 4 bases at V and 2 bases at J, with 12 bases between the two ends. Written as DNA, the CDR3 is TGCGCCAGCAGCCCTTACATGGGGGCCTACGAGCAGTACTTC. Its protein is CASSPYMGAYEQYF.

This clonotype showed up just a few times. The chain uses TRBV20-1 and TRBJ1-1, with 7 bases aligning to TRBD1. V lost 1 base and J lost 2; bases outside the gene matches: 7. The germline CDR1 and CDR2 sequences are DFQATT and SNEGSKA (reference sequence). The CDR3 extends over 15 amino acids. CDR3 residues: CSARAWDSSNTEAFF. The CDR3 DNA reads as TGCAGTGCTAGAGCCTGGGACAGTAGTAACACTGAAGCTTTCTTT.